These 20 T cell receptor beta chains originate from one sample sequenced in a study of blood T cell repertoires in COVID-19. The assay was immunoSEQ multiplex PCR, and TCRdb's table has in-frame clones only and misses some. The sample has about 380,000 clones; 88% are singletons. Input material: PBMCs or T cells enriched from blood (not recorded which). These TCRs come from a woman between 18 and 30 years old who had recovered from COVID-19.

Worth noting for this clone: Different DNA sequences within this sample yield the same CDR3. The rearrangement uses TRBV18 and TRBJ2-7, with 8 bases identical to TRBD1. With V trimmed by 2 bases and J by 4 bases, 4 bases remained unmatched. Germline V gene lookup returns CDR1 KGHSH and CDR2 LQKENI. This CDR3 has 14 residues. CDR3 protein: CASSPGTGTYEQYF. The CDR3 DNA follows: TGTGCCAGCTCACCAGGGACAGGCACGTACGAGCAGTACTTC.

The V gene is TRBV10-3, the J gene TRBJ2-7; 13 bases are shared with TRBD2. Unmatched junction bases numbered 8, after V lost 10 bases and J lost 2 bases. Germline assignment: CDR1 ENHRY and CDR2 SYGVKD. The CDR3 totals 15 residues. CDR3 loop: CATSRTSGGTYEQYF. The CDR3 nucleotides are TGTGCCACCTCTAGGACTAGCGGGGGAACCTACGAGCAGTACTTC.

This clone has a single count. This chain uses TRBV7-9 with TRBJ2-1; TRBD2 matches 7 bases. The CDR3 loop spans 14 amino acids. The V and J ends lost 4 bases and 5 bases, in that order; junction bases with no gene match: 5. Germline CDR1 reads SEHNR; CDR2 reads FQNEAQ (reference sequence). The CDR3 reads CASSSRGSHNEQFF. The CDR3 DNA reads as TGTGCCAGCAGCTCGCGGGGGTCACACAATGAGCAGTTCTTC.

The V gene is TRBV7-9, the J gene TRBJ2-7; D is possibly TRBD1 (6 bases). This CDR3 has 15 amino acids. Germline CDR1 reads SEHNR; CDR2 reads FQNEAQ (reference sequence). Trimming stripped 0 bases from V and 2 bases from J, with 11 bases between. CDR3 sequence reads: CASSLAAGATYEQYF. Here the CDR3 DNA reads TGTGCCAGCAGCTTAGCGGCAGGGGCGACCTACGAGCAGTACTTC.

This clone has only one observation. The rearrangement uses TRBV7-2 and TRBJ2-5, with 10 bases fitting TRBD2. Trimming at V came to 5 bases and at J to 5 bases, leaving 5 bases not matched to a gene. The CDR3 contains 14 residues. Germline CDR1 and CDR2: SGHTA and FQGNSA. The CDR3 coding sequence is TGTGCCAGCAGCCAGCGGGGGGGCTTGGAGACCCAGTACTTC. Protein sequence: CASSQRGGLETQYF.

The rearrangement joins TRBV27 to TRBJ2-1; 7 bases align to TRBD1. The CDR3 is made up of 13 amino acids. From germline, CDR1 is MNHEY and CDR2 SMNVEV (reference sequence). V was pared by 7 bases and J by 7 bases, with 7 bases of the junction left unmatched. CDR3 nucleotide sequence: TGTGCCAGCAATCCGACAGGGTTGAATGAGCAGTTCTTC. This translates into CASNPTGLNEQFF.

The J gene is TRBJ1-3, the V gene TRBV12-3 or TRBV12-4, with D hard to call. V lost 1 base to trimming and J lost 7 bases, with 8 bases between them. The length of the CDR3 is 13 residues. For the CDR3, the DNA is TGTGCCAGCAGTTTAGGTCCGGGTAACACCATATATTTT. It yields the protein CASSLGPGNTIYF.

The chain has TRBV10-3 and TRBJ2-2; D not certain. The CDR3 runs 13 residues. CDR1 is ENHRY, CDR2 SYGVKD, per germline. V lost 2 bases, J lost 6 bases, and 7 bases lay in between. CDR3 protein: CAISEGSPGELFF. CDR3 nucleotide sequence: TGTGCCATCAGTGAGGGCAGTCCCGGGGAGCTGTTTTTT.

This chain joins TRBV10-3 and TRBJ2-2, with TRBD2 identical over 8 bases. CDR1 and CDR2 (germline): ENHRY, SYGVKD. The CDR3 consists of 16 residues. The ends lost 4 bases at V and 0 bases at J; junction bases unmatched: 4. The chain's CDR3 is CAISAGGVPNTGELFF. In DNA, the CDR3 is TGTGCCATCAGTGCCGGGGGGGTCCCGAACACCGGGGAGCTGTTTTTT.

This rearrangement joins TRBV14 to TRBJ1-1; 9 positions match TRBD1. The V gene's germline CDR1 is SGHDN and CDR2 FVKESK. This CDR3 has 15 residues. V lost 4 bases to trimming and J lost 7 bases; unmatched junction nucleotides: 10. The CDR3 DNA reads as TGTGCCAGCAGCCCTGGGACAGGGAGGTTTATTGAAGCTTTCTTT. Protein: CASSPGTGRFIEAFF.

The CDR3 here is CASSQALGQGAFF. Here the CDR3 DNA reads TGTGCCAGCAGCCAAGCCTTGGGACAGGGAGCTTTCTTT. The V call is TRBV3-1 (or the pseudogene TRBV3-2), the J call TRBJ1-1; the match to TRBD1 covers 9 bases. Germline values: CDR1 LGHDT, CDR2 YNNKEL (reference sequence). CDR3 length equals 13 residues. V shed 1 base, J shed 10 bases, and the junction held 4 bases outside the gene matches.

The chain links TRBV4-2 to TRBJ2-4; possible D gene TRBD2, 6 bases. CDR3 length: 20 residues. The V end lost 0 bases, the J end lost 2 bases, and 23 bases lay between the germline ends. The germline CDR1 and CDR2 sequences are LGHNA and YNFKEQ. Here the CDR3 reads CASSQDSGGGRVKTKNIQYF. The DNA for the CDR3 is TGTGCCAGCAGCCAAGATTCCGGGGGTGGAAGGGTGAAAACCAAAAACATTCAGTACTTC.

DNA for the CDR3: TGTGCCAGCTCACAGGGGGTTATGAACACTGAAGCTTTCTTT. This codes for CASSQGVMNTEAFF. The V and J genes are TRBV18 and TRBJ1-1; D might be TRBD1 (6 bases). CDR1 is KGHSH and CDR2 is LQKENI in the germline V gene. The CDR3 consists of 14 residues. Trimming removed 4 bases at V and 0 bases at J, with 9 bases between.

This chain uses TRBV19 with TRBJ2-7; perhaps TRBD1 as D (6 bases). V shed 10 bases and J shed 0 bases, with 22 bases lying between them. The CDR3 spans 16 residues. Germline V gene sequence: CDR1 LNHDA, CDR2 SQIVND (reference sequence). This CDR3 reads CATASLSTGLSYEQYF. In DNA, the CDR3 is TGTGCCACCGCTTCATTATCGACAGGACTCTCCTACGAGCAGTACTTC.

This chain uses TRBV10-3 with TRBJ2-7, with a possible D match to TRBD1 (7 bases). Germline V lookup: CDR1 ENHRY, CDR2 SYGVKD. The length of the CDR3 is 16 residues. V gave up 4 bases and J gave up 2 bases, with 18 bases separating them. DNA of the CDR3: TGTGCCATCAGTGGTCGAGGAGGGGGCCCCACCTACGAGCAGTACTTC. Amino acid sequence: CAISGRGGGPTYEQYF.

The chain combines TRBV28 with TRBJ2-7; TRBD1 agrees at 10 bases. The CDR3 extends over 17 amino acids. Germline CDR1 is MDHEN and CDR2 is SYDVKM. The ends lost 2 bases at V and 6 bases at J; junction bases unmatched: 13. The CDR3 reads CASSLRVPGQGKGEQYF. The CDR3 coding sequence is TGTGCCAGCAGTTTACGCGTGCCGGGACAGGGGAAAGGCGAGCAGTACTTC.

This clone was seen only a few times. Here the CDR3 DNA reads TGTGCCAGCAGAGGGAGCGACAGGGGCGGGACCGGGGAGCTGTTTTTT. Protein product: CASRGSDRGGTGELFF. The chain joins TRBV28 to TRBJ2-2; 8 nucleotides match TRBD1. Germline-derived CDR1 and CDR2 are MDHEN and SYDVKM. This CDR3 is built from 16 residues. V shed 6 bases, J shed 5 bases, and the junction held 11 bases outside the gene matches.

This clone was observed a handful of times. The V and J genes are TRBV27 and TRBJ1-4, with 8 positions matching TRBD1. The CDR3 is 15 residues long. The V gene's germline CDR1 is MNHEY and CDR2 SMNVEV (reference sequence). With V trimmed by 0 bases and J by 8 bases, 5 bases remained unmatched. CDR3 residues: CASSLSTGVNEKLFF. CDR3 nucleotides: TGTGCCAGCAGTTTATCGACAGGGGTCAACGAAAAACTGTTTTTT. Variable domain in full (rest from reference TRBV27 and TRBJ1-4): EAQVTQNPRYLITVTGKKLTVTCSQNMNHEYMSWYRQDPGLGLRQIYYSMNVEVTDKGDVPEGYKVSRKEKRNFPLILESPSPNQTSLYFCASSLSTGVNEKLFFGSGTQLSVL.

With regard to this clone: Other DNA sequences in this sample translate to the same CDR3. CDR3 bases: TGTGCCAGCAGTTTATTGGGACAGTACAATGAGCAGTTCTTC. Protein sequence: CASSLLGQYNEQFF. This chain uses TRBV27 with TRBJ2-1; 7 nucleotides agree with TRBD1. The CDR3 length is 14 residues. Trimming removed 1 base from V and 4 bases from J; junction bases left unmatched: 1. CDR1 and CDR2 from the germline V gene are MNHEY and SMNVEV (reference sequence).

Points on this clone: Other DNA sequences from this sample encode an identical CDR3 as well. The chain couples TRBV30 to TRBJ1-2; tentative D call: TRBD1 (6 bases). V was cut by 0 bases and J by 4 bases, with 6 bases left in between. The germline CDR1 and CDR2 sequences are GTSNPN and SVGIG (reference sequence). This CDR3 has 12 amino acids. The CDR3 sequence is CAWSVGAYGYTF. The DNA for the CDR3 is TGTGCCTGGAGTGTGGGGGCCTATGGCTACACCTTC.